This T cell receptor (beta chain) was found in a study of blood T cells in healthy people across ages. From germline, CDR1 is ENHRY and CDR2 SYGVKD. The V end lost 0 bases, the J end lost 2 bases, and 15 bases lay between the germline ends. This CDR3 has 17 residues. PCR was performed a second time for about 7 to 11 cycles using a sample-barcoded 5' primer and a J-beta primer mix. Sequencing yielded, for each sample, at least 2.5 million paired-end reads carrying CDR3. TCRdb fed the 5' RACE reads into MiXCR, producing one record per CDR3 protein. Here the sample spans about 780,000 distinct CDR3 sequences, roughly 60% being singletons.

The sample was blood. V and J are TRBV10-3 and TRBJ2-3, with D maybe TRBD1 (7 bases). The clonotype was recovered from a man younger than 40 in good health. The CDR3 DNA reads as TGTGCCATCAGTGAGTCCGCGGCAGGGGGGTCCACAGATACGCAGTATTTT. Protein product: CAISESAAGGSTDTQYF.